This entry is about one T cell receptor beta chain. Its antigen is unknown. The data were taken from a study of a mutant IDH1 vaccine in newly diagnosed glioma. Study in general: Earlier treatment was radiotherapy, temozolomide, or both, with most getting both.

Repertoires were generated with immunoSEQ multiplex PCR, while TCRdb's copy carries only in-frame clones and drops some. Of around 120,000 clones listed, around four fifths are singletons. Time point described: week 11, during vaccination. What each vaccine dose contained was 300 ug of mutant IDH1 20-mer peptide, accompanied by topical imiquimod. Newly diagnosed WHO grade 3 or 4 IDH1-mutant, ATRX-lost astrocytomas were identified in the donors. The sequence derives from a man aged 35 to 55 with glioma. The specimen was PBMCs, collected from a glioma patient whose treatment included an IDH1 peptide vaccine.

CDR3 sequence (DNA): TGTGCCAGCAGCTTTAATAGCGGGAGTCCTAAGGATGAGCAGTTCTTC. Amino acids: CASSFNSGSPKDEQFF. The V gene is TRBV6-4, the J gene TRBJ2-1; TRBD2 matches 9 bases. CDR3 length: 16 residues. J gave up 8 bases and V 6 bases, and 14 bases lay outside the gene matches. Germline CDR1 is MRHNA and CDR2 is SNTAGT.